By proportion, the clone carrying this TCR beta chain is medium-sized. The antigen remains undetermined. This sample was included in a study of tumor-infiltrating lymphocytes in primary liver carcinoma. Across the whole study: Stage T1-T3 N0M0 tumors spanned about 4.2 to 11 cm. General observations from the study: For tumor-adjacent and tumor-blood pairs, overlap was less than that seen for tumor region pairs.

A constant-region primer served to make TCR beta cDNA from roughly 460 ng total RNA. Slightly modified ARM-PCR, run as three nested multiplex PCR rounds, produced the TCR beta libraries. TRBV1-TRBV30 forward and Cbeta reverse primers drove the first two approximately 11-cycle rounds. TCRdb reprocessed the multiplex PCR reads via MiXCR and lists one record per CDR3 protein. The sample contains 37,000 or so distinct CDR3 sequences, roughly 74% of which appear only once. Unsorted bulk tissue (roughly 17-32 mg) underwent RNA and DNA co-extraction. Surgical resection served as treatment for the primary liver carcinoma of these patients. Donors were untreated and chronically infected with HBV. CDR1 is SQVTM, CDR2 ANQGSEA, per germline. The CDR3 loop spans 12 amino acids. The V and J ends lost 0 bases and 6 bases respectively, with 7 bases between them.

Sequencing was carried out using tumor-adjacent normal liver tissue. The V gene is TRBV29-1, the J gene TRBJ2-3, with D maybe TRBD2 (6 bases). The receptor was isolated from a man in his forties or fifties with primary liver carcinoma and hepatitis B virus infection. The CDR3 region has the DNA TGCAGCGTTGAAGATCGGGGGGATACGCAGTATTTT. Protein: CSVEDRGDTQYF.